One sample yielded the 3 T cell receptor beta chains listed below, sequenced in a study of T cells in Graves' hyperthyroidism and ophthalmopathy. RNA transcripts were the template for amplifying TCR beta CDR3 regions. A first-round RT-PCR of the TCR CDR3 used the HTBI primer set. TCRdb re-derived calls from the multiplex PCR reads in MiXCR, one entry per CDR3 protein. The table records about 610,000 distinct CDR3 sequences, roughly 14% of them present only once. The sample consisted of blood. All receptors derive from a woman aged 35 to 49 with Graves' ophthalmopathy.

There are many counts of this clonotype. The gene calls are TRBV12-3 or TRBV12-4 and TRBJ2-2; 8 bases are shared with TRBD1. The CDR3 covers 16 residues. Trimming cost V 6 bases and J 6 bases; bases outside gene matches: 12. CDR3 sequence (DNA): TGTGCCAGCAGCGTCTCCGGGACAGGAATTTCCGGGGAGCTGTTTTTT. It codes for CASSVSGTGISGELFF.

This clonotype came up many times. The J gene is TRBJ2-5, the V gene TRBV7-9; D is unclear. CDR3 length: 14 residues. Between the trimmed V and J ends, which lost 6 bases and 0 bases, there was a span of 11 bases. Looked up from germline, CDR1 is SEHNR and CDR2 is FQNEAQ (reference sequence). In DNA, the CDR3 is TGTGCCAGCAGGGGTGGGCTGTACCAAGAGACCCAGTACTTC. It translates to CASRGGLYQETQYF.

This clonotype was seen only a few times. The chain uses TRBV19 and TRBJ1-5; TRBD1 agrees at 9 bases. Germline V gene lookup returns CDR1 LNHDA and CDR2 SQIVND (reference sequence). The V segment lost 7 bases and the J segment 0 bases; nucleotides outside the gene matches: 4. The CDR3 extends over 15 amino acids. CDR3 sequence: CASNPTGGSNQPQHF. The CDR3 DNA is TGTGCCAGTAACCCGACAGGGGGTAGCAATCAGCCCCAGCATTTT.